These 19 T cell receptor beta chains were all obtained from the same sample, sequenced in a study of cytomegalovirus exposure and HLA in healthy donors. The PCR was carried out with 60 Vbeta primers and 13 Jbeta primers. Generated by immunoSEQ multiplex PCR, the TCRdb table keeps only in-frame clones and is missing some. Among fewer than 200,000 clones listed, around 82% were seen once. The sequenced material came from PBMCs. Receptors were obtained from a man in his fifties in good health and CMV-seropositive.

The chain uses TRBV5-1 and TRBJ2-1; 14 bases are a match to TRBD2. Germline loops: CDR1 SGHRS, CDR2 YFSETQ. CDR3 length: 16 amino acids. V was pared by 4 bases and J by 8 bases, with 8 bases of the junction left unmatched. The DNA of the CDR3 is TGCGCCAGCAGCATGGGACTAGCGGGAGAGGTCGATGAGCAGTTCTTC. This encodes CASSMGLAGEVDEQFF. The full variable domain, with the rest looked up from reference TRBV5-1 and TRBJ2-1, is KAGVTQTPRYLIKTRGQQVTLSCSPISGHRSVSWYQQTPGQGLQFLFEYFSETQRNKGNFPGRFSGRQFSNSRSEMNVSTLELGDSALYLCASSMGLAGEVDEQFFGPGTRLTVL.

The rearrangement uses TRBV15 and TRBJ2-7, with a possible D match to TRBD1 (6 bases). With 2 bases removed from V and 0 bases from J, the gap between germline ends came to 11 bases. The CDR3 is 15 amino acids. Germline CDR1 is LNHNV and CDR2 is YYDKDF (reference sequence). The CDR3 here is CATSRPRDTSYEQYF. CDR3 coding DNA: TGTGCCACCAGCAGACCTCGGGACACCTCCTACGAGCAGTACTTC.

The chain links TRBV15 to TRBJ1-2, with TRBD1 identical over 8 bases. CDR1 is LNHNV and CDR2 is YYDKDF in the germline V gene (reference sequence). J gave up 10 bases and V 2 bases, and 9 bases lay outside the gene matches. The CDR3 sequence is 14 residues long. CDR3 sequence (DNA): TGTGCCACCAGCAGAACCGGGACAGGCGATGTCTACACCTTC. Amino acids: CATSRTGTGDVYTF.

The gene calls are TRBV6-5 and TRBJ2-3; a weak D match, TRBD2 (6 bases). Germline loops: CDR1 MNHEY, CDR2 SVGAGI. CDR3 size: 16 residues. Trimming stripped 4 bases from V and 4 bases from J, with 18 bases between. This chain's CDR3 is CASSSQTEGSPDTQYF. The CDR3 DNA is TGTGCCAGCAGTTCTCAGACGGAGGGGTCGCCAGATACGCAGTATTTT.

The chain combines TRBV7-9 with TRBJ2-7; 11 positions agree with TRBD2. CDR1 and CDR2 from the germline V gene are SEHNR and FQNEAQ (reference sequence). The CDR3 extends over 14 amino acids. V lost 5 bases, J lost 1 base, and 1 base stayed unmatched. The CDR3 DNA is TGTGCCAGCAGCAGGACTAGCGGGTCCTACGAGCAGTACTTC. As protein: CASSRTSGSYEQYF. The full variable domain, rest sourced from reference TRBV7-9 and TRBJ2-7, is DTGVSQNPRHKITKRGQNVTFRCDPISEHNRLYWYRQTLGQGPEFLTYFQNEAQLEKSRLLSDRFSAERPKGSFSTLEIQRTEQGDSAMYLCASSRTSGSYEQYFGPGTRLTVT.

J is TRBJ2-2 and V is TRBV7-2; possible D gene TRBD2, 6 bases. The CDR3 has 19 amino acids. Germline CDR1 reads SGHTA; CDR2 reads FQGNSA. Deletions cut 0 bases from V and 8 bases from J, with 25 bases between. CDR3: CASSLAAVRIGGGSGELFF. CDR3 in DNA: TGTGCCAGCAGCTTAGCAGCCGTGCGCATCGGGGGAGGTTCTGGGGAGCTGTTTTTT.

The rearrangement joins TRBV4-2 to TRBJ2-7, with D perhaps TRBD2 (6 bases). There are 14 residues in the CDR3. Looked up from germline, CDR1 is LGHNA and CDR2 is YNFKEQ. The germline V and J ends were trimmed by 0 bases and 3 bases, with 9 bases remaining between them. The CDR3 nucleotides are TGTGCCAGCAGCCAAGACAGGGAGGTCTACGAGCAGTACTTC. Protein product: CASSQDREVYEQYF.

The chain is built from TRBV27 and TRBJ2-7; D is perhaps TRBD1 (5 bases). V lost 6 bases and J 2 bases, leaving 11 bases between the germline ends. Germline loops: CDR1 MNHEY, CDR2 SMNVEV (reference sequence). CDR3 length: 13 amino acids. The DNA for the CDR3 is TGTGCCAGCAGCTCAGGGATAACCTACGAGCAGTACTTC. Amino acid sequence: CASSSGITYEQYF.

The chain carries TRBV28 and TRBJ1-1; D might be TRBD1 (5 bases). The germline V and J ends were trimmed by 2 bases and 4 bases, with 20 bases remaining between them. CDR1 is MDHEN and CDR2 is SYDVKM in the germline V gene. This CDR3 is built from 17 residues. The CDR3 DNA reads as TGTGCCAGCAGTTTACCAGGGAACCATATCGTGGTCACTGAAGCTTTCTTT. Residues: CASSLPGNHIVVTEAFF.

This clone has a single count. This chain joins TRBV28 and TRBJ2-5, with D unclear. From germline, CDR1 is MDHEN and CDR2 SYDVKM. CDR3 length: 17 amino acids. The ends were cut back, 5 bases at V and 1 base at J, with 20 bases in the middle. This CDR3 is CASSLPPTTRIQETQYF. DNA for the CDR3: TGTGCCAGCAGTCTACCTCCCACGACAAGGATCCAAGAGACCCAGTACTTC. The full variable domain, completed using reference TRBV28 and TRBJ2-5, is DVKVTQSSRYLVKRTGEKVFLECVQDMDHENMFWYRQDPGLGLRLIYFSYDVKMKEKGDIPEGYSVSREKKERFSLILESASTNQTSMYLCASSLPPTTRIQETQYFGPGTRLLVL.

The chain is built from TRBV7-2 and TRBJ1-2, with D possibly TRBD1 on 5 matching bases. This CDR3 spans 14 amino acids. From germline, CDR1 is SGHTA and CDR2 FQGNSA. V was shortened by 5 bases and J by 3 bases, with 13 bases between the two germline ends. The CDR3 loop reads CASSSQGWDYGYTF. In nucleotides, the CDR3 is TGTGCCAGCAGCAGTCAGGGCTGGGACTATGGCTACACCTTC.

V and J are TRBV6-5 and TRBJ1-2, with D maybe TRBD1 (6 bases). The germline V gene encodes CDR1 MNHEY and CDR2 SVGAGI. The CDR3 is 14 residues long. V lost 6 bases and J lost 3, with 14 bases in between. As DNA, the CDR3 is TGTGCCAGCAGCCCCGGACAGTCTTACTATGGCTACACCTTC. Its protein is CASSPGQSYYGYTF.

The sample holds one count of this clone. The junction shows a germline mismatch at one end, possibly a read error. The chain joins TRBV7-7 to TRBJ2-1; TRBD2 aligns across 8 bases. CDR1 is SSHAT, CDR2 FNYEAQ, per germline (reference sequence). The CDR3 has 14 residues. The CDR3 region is CASSQSGSVNEQFF. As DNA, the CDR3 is TGTGCTAGCAGCCAAAGCGGGAGCGTAAATGAGCAGTTCTTC. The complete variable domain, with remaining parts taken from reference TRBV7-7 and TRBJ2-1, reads GAGVSQSPRYKVTKRGQDVTLRCDPISSHATLYWYQQALGQGPEFLTYFNYEAQPDKSGLPSDRFSAERPEGSISTLTIQRTEQRDSAMYRCASSQSGSVNEQFFGPGTRLTVL.

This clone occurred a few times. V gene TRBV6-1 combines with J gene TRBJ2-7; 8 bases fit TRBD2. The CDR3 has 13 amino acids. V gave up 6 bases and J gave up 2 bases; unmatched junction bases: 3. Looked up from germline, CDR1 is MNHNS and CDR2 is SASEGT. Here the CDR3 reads CASRTSATYEQYF. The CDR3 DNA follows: TGTGCCAGCAGGACTAGCGCGACCTACGAGCAGTACTTC.

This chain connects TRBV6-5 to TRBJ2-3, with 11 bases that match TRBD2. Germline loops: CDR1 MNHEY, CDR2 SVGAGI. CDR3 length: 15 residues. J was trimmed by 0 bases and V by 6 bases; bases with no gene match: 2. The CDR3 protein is CASRGLAVSTDTQYF. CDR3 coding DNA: TGTGCCAGCAGGGGACTAGCGGTTAGCACAGATACGCAGTATTTT.

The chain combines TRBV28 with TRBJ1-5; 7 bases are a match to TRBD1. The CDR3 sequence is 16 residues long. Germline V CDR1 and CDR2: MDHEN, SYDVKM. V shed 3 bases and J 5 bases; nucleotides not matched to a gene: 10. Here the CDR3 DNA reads TGTGCCAGCAGTTTTGTGGGACAGCGCAAACATCAGCCCCAGCATTTT. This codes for CASSFVGQRKHQPQHF.

Here the CDR3 reads CASSPGQGEVSREKLFF. As DNA, the CDR3 is TGTGCCAGCAGCCCCGGACAGGGAGAAGTTTCGCGGGAAAAACTGTTTTTT. The rearrangement uses TRBV4-2 and TRBJ1-4, with 8 bases identical to TRBD1. The CDR3 is 17 amino acids. V was clipped by 4 bases and J by 8 bases; unmatched bases: 15. Germline assignment: CDR1 LGHNA and CDR2 YNFKEQ.

CDR3 DNA: TGTGCCAGCTCCACGACAGGGGAGCAGCCCCAGCATTTT. It yields the protein CASSTTGEQPQHF. The V gene is TRBV18, the J gene TRBJ1-5; 8 nucleotides match TRBD1. The V gene end was trimmed by 6 bases and the J gene end by 7 bases; junction bases not matched to a gene: 5. The germline V gene has CDR1 KGHSH and CDR2 LQKENI. The CDR3 is 13 amino acids.

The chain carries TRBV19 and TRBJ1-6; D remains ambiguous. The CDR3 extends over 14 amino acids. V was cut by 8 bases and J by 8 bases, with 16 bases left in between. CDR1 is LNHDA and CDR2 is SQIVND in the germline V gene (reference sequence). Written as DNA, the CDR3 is TGTGCCAGTTCAGGACTCTTAGAGGATTCACCCCTCCACTTT. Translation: CASSGLLEDSPLHF.